Below, 13 T cell receptor beta chains from the same sample are listed, as sequenced in a study of blood T cell repertoires in COVID-19. The protocol was immunoSEQ multiplex PCR, while the TCRdb copy is restricted to in-frame clones and leaves out a portion. In the table there are more than 150,000 clones, around 80% of which are singletons. The sequencing sample was made of PBMCs or T cells enriched from blood (not recorded which). The origin of the receptors is a woman aged 55 to 70 who had recovered from COVID-19.

The rearrangement joins TRBV5-5 to TRBJ1-5, with D perhaps TRBD1 (5 bases). From germline, CDR1 is SGHKS and CDR2 YYEKEE (reference sequence). Trimming removed 0 bases at V and 5 bases at J, with 12 bases between. The CDR3 contains 15 residues. CDR3 amino acids: CASSLEWQGYQPQHF. CDR3 bases: TGTGCCAGCAGCTTGGAGTGGCAGGGCTATCAGCCCCAGCATTTT.

CDR3 DNA: TGTGCAACAACAGGCAGGATGGACTATGGCTACACCTTC. Translated: CATTGRMDYGYTF. The J gene is TRBJ1-2, the V gene TRBV19, with D possibly being TRBD1 (5 bases). The CDR3 covers 13 residues. Germline CDR1 reads LNHDA; CDR2 reads SQIVND (reference sequence).

The V gene is TRBV10-3, the J gene TRBJ2-7; D is possibly TRBD1 (6 bases). The ends were cut back, 10 bases at V and 4 bases at J, with 17 bases in the middle. The CDR3 is 13 amino acids. From germline, CDR1 is ENHRY and CDR2 SYGVKD. This chain's CDR3 is CATLRQEGYEQYF. The CDR3 DNA reads TGTGCCACCCTGCGACAGGAAGGATACGAGCAGTACTTC.

The chain combines TRBV6-5 with TRBJ2-7; maybe TRBD1 (5 bases). The CDR3 totals 13 residues. Germline V gene lookup returns CDR1 MNHEY and CDR2 SVGAGI. V was pared by 11 bases and J by 1 base, with 15 bases between. The CDR3 coding sequence is TGTGCCGCCTCTAGACAGATTTCCTACGAGCAGTACTTC. It yields the protein CAASRQISYEQYF.

The chain employs TRBV2 and TRBJ1-1; D perhaps matches TRBD1 (5 bases). The CDR3 has 13 amino acids. The germline V gene has CDR1 SNHLY and CDR2 FYNNEI. Trimming removed 7 bases at V and 4 bases at J, with 13 bases between. CDR3 in DNA: TGTGCCAGCAAATTTTATAGGGGCACTGAAGCTTTCTTT. Translation gives CASKFYRGTEAFF.

The gene calls are TRBV7-3 and TRBJ1-2; D remains ambiguous. This CDR3 is 13 amino acids long. V shed 4 bases and J shed 8 bases, with 14 bases lying between them. Germline V CDR1 and CDR2: SGHTA, FQGTGA. CDR3 nucleotide sequence: TGTGCCAGCAGCTATACCGGTCGAGGGGGCTACACCTTC. Its translation: CASSYTGRGGYTF.

The CDR3: CASSLTGVDGDTQYF. In nucleotides, the CDR3 is TGTGCCAGCAGTTTGACGGGGGTGGATGGAGATACGCAGTATTTT. The genes are TRBV28 and TRBJ2-3, with D possibly TRBD2 on 6 matching bases. V lost 3 bases to trimming and J lost 5 bases, with 15 bases between them. This CDR3 is built from 15 residues. Germline CDR1 reads MDHEN; CDR2 reads SYDVKM.

This chain connects TRBV19 to TRBJ2-1; maybe TRBD1 (7 bases). V was cut by 9 bases and J by 6 bases, with 15 bases left in between. The CDR3 runs 13 residues. The germline V gene has CDR1 LNHDA and CDR2 SQIVND (reference sequence). CDR3 nucleotides: TGTGCCAGCGCCTCGCAGGGGGGCAATGAGCAGTTCTTC. Its translation is CASASQGGNEQFF.

The rearrangement uses TRBV6-5 and TRBJ2-7, with D possibly TRBD1 on 6 matching bases. The CDR3 is 15 amino acids. V was trimmed by 7 bases and J by 0 bases, leaving 16 bases between them. Germline V gene lookup returns CDR1 MNHEY and CDR2 SVGAGI. The CDR3 DNA reads as TGTGCCAGCACCTGGGGGCCCGCCAGCTCCTACGAGCAGTACTTC. It is translated as CASTWGPASSYEQYF.

This clone was recorded a few times. This rearrangement joins TRBV3-1 (or the pseudogene TRBV3-2) to TRBJ2-1, with 12 bases fitting TRBD2. CDR3 length: 14 amino acids. Looked up from germline, CDR1 is LGHDT and CDR2 is YNNKEL (reference sequence). Unmatched junction bases numbered 6, after V lost 10 bases and J lost 5 bases. CDR3 sequence reads: CATSGLAGNNEQFF. The CDR3 DNA reads as TGTGCCACCTCAGGACTAGCGGGAAACAATGAGCAGTTCTTC.

V is TRBV5-1 and J is TRBJ2-2; D not resolved. Trimming removed 7 bases from V and 0 bases from J, with 10 bases in between. The CDR3 runs to 14 residues. Germline V gene data show CDR1 as SGHRS and CDR2 as YFSETQ. CDR3 sequence reads: CASGGLANTGELFF. CDR3 nucleotide sequence: TGCGCCAGCGGCGGCTTGGCGAACACCGGGGAGCTGTTTTTT.

The chain couples TRBV27 to TRBJ1-2, with TRBD1 as a possible D gene (6 bases). The CDR3 extends over 15 amino acids. The V gene's germline CDR1 is MNHEY and CDR2 SMNVEV (reference sequence). Trimming removed 4 bases at V and 4 bases at J, with 16 bases between. This CDR3 is CASSSNREPPYGYTF. For the CDR3, the DNA is TGTGCCAGCAGTTCAAACAGGGAGCCACCCTATGGCTACACCTTC.

This clone has just a few counts. V is TRBV19 and J is TRBJ1-1; D may be TRBD1 (5 bases). From germline, CDR1 is LNHDA and CDR2 SQIVND (reference sequence). The V gene lost 3 bases and the J gene lost 5 bases, with 13 bases spanning the gap. The CDR3 sequence is 14 residues long. Here the CDR3 DNA reads TGTGCCAGTAGTATTCAGGGATGGGATACTGAAGCTTTCTTT. This gives the protein CASSIQGWDTEAFF.